This TCR beta chain is drawn from a study of OX40 agonist ivuxolimab in advanced cancers. Study as a whole: The patients got ivuxolimab, which is an agonistic anti-OX40 (CD134) antibody. Patients assigned to dose escalation were diagnosed with hepatocellular carcinoma, melanoma, renal cell or head and neck cancer. Aged roughly 23 to 80 with a mean of about 63 years, they were roughly 83% male.

Assay: immunoSEQ multiplex PCR; the TCRdb copy retains only in-frame clones and omits some. The sample records about 36,000 clones, roughly 91% being singletons. The study's findings and limits: CD4+ and CD8+ blood T cells expanded clonally by week 6 at 0.1 to 3.0 mg/kg.

V was shortened by 5 bases and J by 3 bases, with 11 bases between the two germline ends. The CDR3 is made up of 14 amino acids. Germline V gives CDR1 SGHNT, CDR2 YENEEA. In regard to this clone: No antigen is known for it.

The material sequenced was CD4+ or CD8+ T cells sorted from blood, taken in a trial of the OX40 agonist ivuxolimab. V gene TRBV11-3 combines with J gene TRBJ2-1, with a weak D call TRBD1 (6 bases). The TCR sequence derives from an adult with an advanced solid tumor such as melanoma, head and neck, liver or kidney cancer. CDR3 sequence: CASSPPDSYNEQFF. CDR3 coding DNA: TGTGCCAGCAGCCCGCCGGACAGCTACAATGAGCAGTTCTTC.